This entry features one T cell receptor (beta chain) sequence. The antigen remains unidentified. A multiplex PCR was run with 60 Vbeta primers and 13 Jbeta primers. Profiling relied on immunoSEQ multiplex PCR, and the TCRdb table lists in-frame clones only, not all of them. The table records roughly 62,000 clones, about 77% of them present only once. This sample was included in a study of cytomegalovirus exposure and HLA in healthy donors. Study results and caveats: Clonal expansion, a later analysis showed, was greater in HLA-associated TCR beta chains than in equally common others. Most sequenced TCRs were rare (though some public TCRs occurred in many donors).

The germline V gene encodes CDR1 SGHVS and CDR2 FQNEAQ. The germline V and J ends were trimmed by 3 bases and 3 bases, with 17 bases remaining between them. The CDR3 runs 16 residues. This rearrangement joins TRBV7-8 to TRBJ2-5; D may be TRBD1 (6 bases). The sequence was collected from a woman aged 25 to 39 in good health and CMV-seronegative. The specimen sequenced was PBMCs. CDR3 loop: CASSFGQTVVKETQYF. The CDR3 nucleotides are TGTGCCAGCAGCTTTGGACAGACAGTAGTAAAAGAGACCCAGTACTTC.